This T cell receptor (beta chain) was sequenced during a study of shared clonotypes between healthy human individuals. CDR1 and CDR2 from the germline V gene are MNHNS and SASEGT. The CDR3 length is 16 residues. Deletions cut 3 bases from V and 0 bases from J, with 12 bases between. Measured with immunoSEQ multiplex PCR; TCRdb has only the in-frame clones, and not every one. The sample consists of about 1.1 million clones, roughly 80% of them appearing once. This clone occurred once. The sample taken for sequencing was memory CD4+ T cells from PBMCs. The subset is: CD45RA-negative fraction. The chain couples TRBV6-1 to TRBJ2-1; a possible D gene is TRBD2 (6 bases). The TCR comes from a man between 18 and 35 years old in good health. Some clones in this sample may be carry-over from other donors' samples. Here the CDR3 DNA reads TGTGCCAGCAGTGACCTAGCGCCAAGCTCCTACAATGAGCAGTTCTTC. Protein: CASSDLAPSSYNEQFF.